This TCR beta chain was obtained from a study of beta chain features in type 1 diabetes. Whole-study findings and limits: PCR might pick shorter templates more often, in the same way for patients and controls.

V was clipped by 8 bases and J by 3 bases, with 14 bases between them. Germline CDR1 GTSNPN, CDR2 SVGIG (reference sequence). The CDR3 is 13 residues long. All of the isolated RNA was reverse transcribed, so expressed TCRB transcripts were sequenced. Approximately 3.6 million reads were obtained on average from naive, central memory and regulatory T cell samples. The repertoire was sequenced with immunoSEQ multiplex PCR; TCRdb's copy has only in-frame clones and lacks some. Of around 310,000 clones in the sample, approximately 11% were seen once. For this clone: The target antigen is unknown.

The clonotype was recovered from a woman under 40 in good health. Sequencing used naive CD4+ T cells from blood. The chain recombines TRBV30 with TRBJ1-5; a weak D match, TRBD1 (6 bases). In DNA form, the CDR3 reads TGTGCCGCCCGGGGGGGGCACAATCAGCCCCAGCATTTT. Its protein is CAARGGHNQPQHF.